This TCR beta chain appears in the sequencing data of a study of STAT5B mutations in CD4+ large granular lymphocyte leukemia. Authors' methods: The detection floor for productive clonotype frequency was 2.59 x 10-5. Produced via immunoSEQ multiplex PCR; TCRdb's table is partial and in-frame only. The V and J calls and clone size come from that table; D and trimming were worked out from the DNA. Of 6,200 or so clones listed, approximately 69% are singletons. The V segment lost 8 bases and the J segment 2 bases; nucleotides outside the gene matches: 5. The germline CDR1 and CDR2 sequences are SEHNR and FQNEAQ (reference sequence). The CDR3 totals 13 residues.

The source of this sequence is a woman in her 70s with CD4+ T-cell large granular lymphocyte leukemia. The chain carries TRBV7-9 and TRBJ2-7, with TRBD1 matching 8 bases. Specimen: PBMCs. CDR3 region: CASSDRGPYEQYF. Written as DNA, the CDR3 is TGTGCCAGCTCAGACAGGGGCCCCTACGAGCAGTACTTC.